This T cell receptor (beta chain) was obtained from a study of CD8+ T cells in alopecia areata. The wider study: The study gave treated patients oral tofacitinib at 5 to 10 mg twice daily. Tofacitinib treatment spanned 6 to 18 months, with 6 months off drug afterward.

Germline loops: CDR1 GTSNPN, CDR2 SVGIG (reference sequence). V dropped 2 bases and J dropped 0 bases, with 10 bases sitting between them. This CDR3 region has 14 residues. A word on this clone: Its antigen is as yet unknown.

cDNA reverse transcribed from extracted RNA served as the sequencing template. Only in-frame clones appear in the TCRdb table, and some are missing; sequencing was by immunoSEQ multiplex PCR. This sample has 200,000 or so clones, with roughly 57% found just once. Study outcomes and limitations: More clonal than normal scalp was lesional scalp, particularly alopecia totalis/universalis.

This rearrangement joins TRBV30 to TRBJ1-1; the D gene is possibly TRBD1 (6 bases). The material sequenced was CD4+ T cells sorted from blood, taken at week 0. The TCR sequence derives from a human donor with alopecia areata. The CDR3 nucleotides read TGTGCCTGGAGTAGGGACACCCTGAACACTGAAGCTTTCTTT. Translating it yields CAWSRDTLNTEAFF. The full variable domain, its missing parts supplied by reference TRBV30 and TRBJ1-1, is SQTIHQWPATLVQPVGSPLSLECTVEGTSNPNLYWYRQAAGRGLQLLFYSVGIGQISSEVPQNLSASRPQDRQFILSSKKLLLSDSGFYLCAWSRDTLNTEAFFGQGTRLTVV.